This T cell receptor beta chain was captured by sequencing in a study of cytomegalovirus exposure and HLA in healthy donors. Notes on the study in general: Apparent HLA restriction characterized most CMV-associated TCR beta chains in a later analysis. Researchers reported in a later analysis that a missense DCLRE1C variant was tied to TCR beta V- and J-gene trimming. A prior analysis recorded that most TCR beta V segments were productive about 87% or about 30% of the time.

With respect to this clone: Its antigen is as yet unknown.

A multiplex PCR was run with 60 Vbeta primers and 13 Jbeta primers. Only in-frame clones appear in the TCRdb table, and some are missing; sequencing was by immunoSEQ multiplex PCR. The data show more than 85,000 clones, about 69% seen once. CDR3 length equals 14 residues. Trimming left V 3 bases short and J 1 base short, with 10 bases between. Germline V lookup: CDR1 SGHVS, CDR2 FQNEAQ. The chain employs TRBV7-8 and TRBJ2-7; tentatively, D is TRBD1 (6 bases). The specimen was PBMCs. The receptor was derived from a human donor in good health. The DNA of the CDR3 is TGTGCCAGCAGCTTTGCACAGGGTTCCTACGAGCAGTACTTC. Protein: CASSFAQGSYEQYF.